This T cell receptor (beta chain) was retrieved from a study of T cells expressing NK-cell markers. At the level of the study: The sequencing cohort of eight donors included seven HCMV-seropositive individuals and one seronegative individual.

Germline V CDR1 and CDR2: SQVTM, ANQGSEA. The CDR3 extends over 14 amino acids. From its re-call of the 5' RACE reads, TCRdb lists each CDR3 protein once, without DNA. The specimen's table records 550,000 or so distinct CDR3 sequences. Sequencing used blood T cells: a sorted CD56 or NKG2C T cell subset, CD4+ or CD8+ T cells, or bulk PBMC T cells (not recorded which). The sequence came from a man aged 18 to 29 in good health. The rearrangement joins TRBV29-1 to TRBJ2-5; TCRdb lists TRBD1, though no DNA is available to test this call. The CDR3 is CSAARAQIQETQYF.